The rows below give T cell receptor beta chains drawn from one sample of a study of OX40 agonist ivuxolimab in advanced cancers. Produced via immunoSEQ multiplex PCR; TCRdb's table is partial and in-frame only. The sample carries over 20,000 clones, roughly 90% recorded once. The sample was CD4+ or CD8+ T cells sorted from blood, taken in a trial of the OX40 agonist ivuxolimab. Source of these receptors: an adult with an advanced solid tumor such as melanoma, head and neck, liver or kidney cancer. CDR3s include the opening cysteine and the closing phenylalanine or tryptophan. A D gene is named only where the DNA matches it firmly. Not every row has a clone size; where given, it reads once, few, many or a size class.

CDR3nt: TGTGCCAGTAGTATTATGCCTAGCGGGAACAATGAGCAGTTCTTC
CDR3aa: CASSIMPSGNNEQFF
j_gene: TRBJ2-1
v_gene: TRBV19
d_gene: TRBD2
abundance: NA

CDR3nt: TGTGCCAGCAGTTTCGGCGCAAGCTCTGGAAACACCATATATTTT
CDR3aa: CASSFGASSGNTIYF
j_gene: TRBJ1-3
v_gene: TRBV7-8
d_gene: NA
abundance: NA

CDR3nt: TGTGCCAGCAGCAACTACGAGCAGTACTTC
CDR3aa: CASSNYEQYF
j_gene: TRBJ2-7
v_gene: TRBV21-1
d_gene: NA
abundance: NA

CDR3nt: TGTGCCATCAGTGGGGCCTTCGGGAGCATGAATGAGCAGTTCTTC
CDR3aa: CAISGAFGSMNEQFF
j_gene: TRBJ2-1
v_gene: TRBV10-3
d_gene: NA
abundance: once

CDR3nt: TGTGCCAGCAGTTTTCCCCGAGAATGGGCTCTAAACACTGAAGCTTTCTTT
CDR3aa: CASSFPREWALNTEAFF
j_gene: TRBJ1-1
v_gene: TRBV28
d_gene: NA
abundance: NA

CDR3nt: TGTGCCAGTAGTATTCTTTCCGGGAGCCAAGAGACCCAGTACTTC
CDR3aa: CASSILSGSQETQYF
j_gene: TRBJ2-5
v_gene: TRBV19
d_gene: NA
abundance: NA

CDR3nt: TGTGCCAGCAGTGAAGGGGTGACAGGGTTTTCCTACAATGAGCAGTTCTTC
CDR3aa: CASSEGVTGFSYNEQFF
j_gene: TRBJ2-1
v_gene: TRBV2
d_gene: TRBD1
abundance: NA

CDR3nt: TGCGCCAGCAGTGAGACAATTAACACTGAAGCTTTCTTT
CDR3aa: CASSETINTEAFF
j_gene: TRBJ1-1
v_gene: TRBV4-1
d_gene: NA
abundance: NA

CDR3nt: TGCAGTGCTAGAGGGATCCGGGACACCTTC
CDR3aa: CSARGIRDTF
j_gene: TRBJ1-2
v_gene: TRBV20-1
d_gene: NA
abundance: NA

CDR3nt: TGTGCCAGCAGTTCCACCGGGACTCAAGAGCAGTTCTTC
CDR3aa: CASSSTGTQEQFF
j_gene: TRBJ2-1
v_gene: TRBV25-1
d_gene: NA
abundance: NA

CDR3nt: TGTGCCAGCAGCTTAGGCGTTCGGACTAGCGGACCAGGATACAATGAGCAGTTCTTC
CDR3aa: CASSLGVRTSGPGYNEQFF
j_gene: TRBJ2-1
v_gene: TRBV11-3
d_gene: TRBD2
abundance: medium-sized

CDR3nt: TGTGCCAGCAGCTTCCGGGACAGTCATAGGTCGAGCGGCTACACCTTC
CDR3aa: CASSFRDSHRSSGYTF
j_gene: TRBJ1-2
v_gene: TRBV5-8
d_gene: TRBD1
abundance: NA

CDR3nt: TGTGCCAGCAGTATTAGCGGGAGCCACAATGAGCAGTTCTTC
CDR3aa: CASSISGSHNEQFF
j_gene: TRBJ2-1
v_gene: TRBV27
d_gene: TRBD2
abundance: NA

CDR3nt: TGTGCCAGCAGCTTGCCCCCAACAGGGGAAGCTAACTATGGCTACACCTTC
CDR3aa: CASSLPPTGEANYGYTF
j_gene: TRBJ1-2
v_gene: TRBV7-9
d_gene: TRBD1
abundance: medium-sized

CDR3nt: TGTGCCAGCAGCTTAGATTCAGGCGGGGTGAGGGGCACAGATACGCAGTATTTT
CDR3aa: CASSLDSGGVRGTDTQYF
j_gene: TRBJ2-3
v_gene: TRBV7-9
d_gene: NA
abundance: NA

CDR3nt: TGCGCCAGCAGCACAACGGGACAGCTAAATAATTCACCCCTCCACTTT
CDR3aa: CASSTTGQLNNSPLHF
j_gene: TRBJ1-6
v_gene: TRBV5-1
d_gene: TRBD1
abundance: NA

CDR3nt: TGTGCCAGCAGCTTTGTAGAGGGGGTCACCGCTGAAGCTTTCTTT
CDR3aa: CASSFVEGVTAEAFF
j_gene: TRBJ1-1
v_gene: TRBV5-4
d_gene: NA
abundance: NA

CDR3nt: TGTGCCAGCAGCTTGGACTACCTCAATGAGCAGTTCTTC
CDR3aa: CASSLDYLNEQFF
j_gene: TRBJ2-1
v_gene: TRBV5-4
d_gene: NA
abundance: NA

CDR3nt: TGTGCCAGTAGTACCGGGACGGAGAACACCGGGGAGCTGTTTTTT
CDR3aa: CASSTGTENTGELFF
j_gene: TRBJ2-2
v_gene: TRBV19
d_gene: NA
abundance: NA

CDR3nt: TGCAGCGTTGAAGGACAGAGCACAGATACGCAGTATTTT
CDR3aa: CSVEGQSTDTQYF
j_gene: TRBJ2-3
v_gene: TRBV29-1
d_gene: NA
abundance: NA